Listed below are T cell receptor beta chains from one sample, sequenced in a study of T cells after yellow fever vaccination. TCRdb itself ran the 5' RACE reads through MiXCR, one entry per CDR3 protein. Of 250,000 or so distinct CDR3 sequences in the sample, 6% to 8% were seen once. The source was CD4+ T cells sorted from PBMCs, collected on the day of the yellow fever booster vaccination. These receptor sequences come from a man aged 25 to 40 who received the YFV17D yellow fever vaccine. Both conserved end residues are part of each CDR3. Fields, in order: D gene, clone size, J gene, V gene, CDR3 length, CDR3 DNA, CDR3 protein. D genes are given only for firm matches. A clone size is listed for some rows: how often the clone was seen (once, few, many), or a class if it is expanded.

D gene: -
clone size: -
J gene: TRBJ2-2
V gene: TRBV5-1
CDR3 length: 15
CDR3 DNA: TGCGCCAGCAGGGACAGCTCGTCGGGCACCGGGGAGCTGTTTTTT
CDR3 protein: CASRDSSSGTGELFF

D gene: -
clone size: many
J gene: TRBJ2-1
V gene: TRBV29-1
CDR3 length: 12
CDR3 DNA: TGCAGCGGAGGGAGCTCCTACAATGAGCAGTTCTTC
CDR3 protein: CSGGSSYNEQFF

D gene: -
clone size: -
J gene: TRBJ2-7
V gene: TRBV7-9
CDR3 length: 12
CDR3 DNA: TGTGCCAGCAGCTTAGCACAGGGTGAGCAGTACTTC
CDR3 protein: CASSLAQGEQYF

D gene: -
clone size: -
J gene: TRBJ2-7
V gene: TRBV7-8
CDR3 length: 14
CDR3 DNA: TGTGCCAGCAGCTTAGGTATAGGCGGCGACGAGCAGTACTTC
CDR3 protein: CASSLGIGGDEQYF

D gene: -
clone size: few
J gene: TRBJ2-7
V gene: TRBV7-2
CDR3 length: 16
CDR3 DNA: TGTGCCAGCAGCTTAGAACAGGGCAGGGCCTCCTACGAGCAGTACTTC
CDR3 protein: CASSLEQGRASYEQYF

D gene: -
clone size: -
J gene: TRBJ2-2
V gene: TRBV7-8
CDR3 length: 16
CDR3 DNA: TGTGCCAGCAGCCCGTTGGGGGGAGCGAACACCGGGGAGCTGTTTTTT
CDR3 protein: CASSPLGGANTGELFF

D gene: TRBD2
clone size: -
J gene: TRBJ2-1
V gene: TRBV12-3/TRBV12-4
CDR3 length: 18
CDR3 DNA: TGTGCCAGCAGTTTAGACAGGTGGGACGGGAGGTTTACCAATGAGCAGTTCTTC
CDR3 protein: CASSLDRWDGRFTNEQFF

D gene: -
clone size: -
J gene: TRBJ2-3
V gene: TRBV5-1
CDR3 length: 15
CDR3 DNA: TGCGCCAGCAGCCTGGCGGGACCGTCGCGGGATACGCAGTATTTT
CDR3 protein: CASSLAGPSRDTQYF

D gene: -
clone size: few
J gene: TRBJ2-3
V gene: TRBV9
CDR3 length: 16
CDR3 DNA: TGTGCCAGCAGCGTAGCAATCTCAACTAGCACAGATACGCAGTATTTT
CDR3 protein: CASSVAISTSTDTQYF

D gene: -
clone size: many
J gene: TRBJ2-3
V gene: TRBV9
CDR3 length: 14
CDR3 DNA: TGTGCCAGCGGGCGTCTCGATAACACAGATACGCAGTATTTT
CDR3 protein: CASGRLDNTDTQYF

D gene: -
clone size: many
J gene: TRBJ2-7
V gene: TRBV7-2
CDR3 length: 15
CDR3 DNA: TGTGCCAGCAGCTCGACACGGGACACCTTCCGTGAGCAGTACTTC
CDR3 protein: CASSSTRDTFREQYF

D gene: -
clone size: -
J gene: TRBJ2-7
V gene: TRBV27
CDR3 length: 13
CDR3 DNA: TGTGCCAGCAGTTTTGACGCCTCCTACGAGCAGTACTTC
CDR3 protein: CASSFDASYEQYF

D gene: -
clone size: few
J gene: TRBJ1-2
V gene: TRBV29-1
CDR3 length: 14
CDR3 DNA: TGCAGCGTTGATGGATTCAGGACTAACTATGGCTACACCTTC
CDR3 protein: CSVDGFRTNYGYTF

D gene: TRBD2
clone size: few
J gene: TRBJ2-1
V gene: TRBV20-1
CDR3 length: 16
CDR3 DNA: TGCAGTGCTAGAGCCAGCGGGGGGGTCGCCTACAATGAGCAGTTCTTC
CDR3 protein: CSARASGGVAYNEQFF

D gene: -
clone size: -
J gene: TRBJ1-4
V gene: TRBV6-6
CDR3 length: 13
CDR3 DNA: TGTGCCAGCAGGGGGCAGGGAATTGAAAAACTGTTTTTT
CDR3 protein: CASRGQGIEKLFF

D gene: TRBD2
clone size: many
J gene: TRBJ2-2
V gene: TRBV7-2
CDR3 length: 16
CDR3 DNA: TGTGCCAGCAGCCTCGGGACTAGCGGATCCGCCGGGGAGCTGTTTTTT
CDR3 protein: CASSLGTSGSAGELFF

D gene: TRBD1
clone size: many
J gene: TRBJ2-1
V gene: TRBV7-8
CDR3 length: 16
CDR3 DNA: TGTGCCAGCAGCTTAGCGGGGACAGCTTCCTACAATGAGCAGTTCTTC
CDR3 protein: CASSLAGTASYNEQFF

D gene: -
clone size: many
J gene: TRBJ2-1
V gene: TRBV5-1
CDR3 length: 15
CDR3 DNA: TGCGCCAGCAGCTTAGGGGCGGTGGCCTACAATGAGCAGTTCTTC
CDR3 protein: CASSLGAVAYNEQFF

D gene: -
clone size: many
J gene: TRBJ2-7
V gene: TRBV29-1
CDR3 length: 15
CDR3 DNA: TGCAGCGTTGGAAAAGGAGCTAGCTCACCCTACGAGCAGTACTTC
CDR3 protein: CSVGKGASSPYEQYF

D gene: -
clone size: -
J gene: TRBJ2-3
V gene: TRBV28
CDR3 length: 13
CDR3 DNA: TGTGCCAGCAGTTTTGCGGACAGAAATACGCAGTATTTT
CDR3 protein: CASSFADRNTQYF

D gene: -
clone size: few
J gene: TRBJ2-7
V gene: TRBV3-1
CDR3 length: 13
CDR3 DNA: TGTGCCAGCAGCCAGGTGGACACTTACGAGCAGTACTTC
CDR3 protein: CASSQVDTYEQYF

D gene: TRBD2
clone size: few
J gene: TRBJ2-1
V gene: TRBV9
CDR3 length: 15
CDR3 DNA: TGTGCCAGCAGCTCCGCCCGGGAGGCCCTTAATGAGCAGTTCTTC
CDR3 protein: CASSSAREALNEQFF

D gene: -
clone size: -
J gene: TRBJ2-7
V gene: TRBV5-1
CDR3 length: 14
CDR3 DNA: TGCGCCAGCAGCTTGGGTGGACACACCTACGAGCAGTACTTC
CDR3 protein: CASSLGGHTYEQYF

D gene: -
clone size: -
J gene: TRBJ2-5
V gene: TRBV7-6
CDR3 length: 14
CDR3 DNA: TGTGCCAGCAGCCTAGGACATAAACAAGAGACCCAGTACTTC
CDR3 protein: CASSLGHKQETQYF

D gene: TRBD2
clone size: many
J gene: TRBJ2-1
V gene: TRBV5-5
CDR3 length: 14
CDR3 DNA: TGTGCCAGCAGCTTGGAGGGAGGGTACAATGAGCAGTTCTTC
CDR3 protein: CASSLEGGYNEQFF

D gene: TRBD2
clone size: many
J gene: TRBJ2-7
V gene: TRBV9
CDR3 length: 15
CDR3 DNA: TGTGCCAGCAGCGTAGGACTAGCAGAGACCTACGAGCAGTACTTC
CDR3 protein: CASSVGLAETYEQYF

D gene: TRBD2
clone size: -
J gene: TRBJ2-7
V gene: TRBV29-1
CDR3 length: 13
CDR3 DNA: TGCAGCGTTGGACTAGCGGCGAACTACGAGCAGTACTTC
CDR3 protein: CSVGLAANYEQYF

D gene: -
clone size: many
J gene: TRBJ2-2
V gene: TRBV5-5
CDR3 length: 12
CDR3 DNA: TGTGCCAGCACCCAAATCACCGGGGAGCTGTTTTTT
CDR3 protein: CASTQITGELFF

D gene: TRBD2
clone size: few
J gene: TRBJ2-4
V gene: TRBV7-2
CDR3 length: 16
CDR3 DNA: TGTGCCAGCAGCTTAAACTCCGGGACTAGCGGAAACATTCAGTACTTC
CDR3 protein: CASSLNSGTSGNIQYF

D gene: TRBD2
clone size: -
J gene: TRBJ2-3
V gene: TRBV29-1
CDR3 length: 14
CDR3 DNA: TGCAGCGTTGCGTGGCGGGAGACCACAGATACGCAGTATTTT
CDR3 protein: CSVAWRETTDTQYF

D gene: -
clone size: few
J gene: TRBJ2-1
V gene: TRBV9
CDR3 length: 15
CDR3 DNA: TGTGCCAGCAGCGTAGTTGTGGGAGCCCTCGATGAGCAGTTCTTC
CDR3 protein: CASSVVVGALDEQFF

D gene: -
clone size: many
J gene: TRBJ2-7
V gene: TRBV7-2
CDR3 length: 15
CDR3 DNA: TGTGCCAGCAGCTTAGGTGGGACGGACCCCTACGAGCAGTACTTC
CDR3 protein: CASSLGGTDPYEQYF

D gene: -
clone size: -
J gene: TRBJ2-1
V gene: TRBV12-3/TRBV12-4
CDR3 length: 15
CDR3 DNA: TGTGCCAGCAGTCACTCAGGAGATTCCTACAATGAGCAGTTCTTC
CDR3 protein: CASSHSGDSYNEQFF

D gene: -
clone size: -
J gene: TRBJ2-6
V gene: TRBV7-2
CDR3 length: 16
CDR3 DNA: TGTGCCAGCAGCCCCCGTGGTAGCGGAGGGGCCAACGTCCTGACTTTC
CDR3 protein: CASSPRGSGGANVLTF

D gene: TRBD2
clone size: -
J gene: TRBJ2-3
V gene: TRBV27
CDR3 length: 16
CDR3 DNA: TGTGCCAGCAGTTTCGGGGCGGGAGGGGTGCCAGATACGCAGTATTTT
CDR3 protein: CASSFGAGGVPDTQYF

D gene: -
clone size: few
J gene: TRBJ2-2
V gene: TRBV10-3
CDR3 length: 11
CDR3 DNA: TGTGCCATCAGAACTAGCGGGGAGCTGTTTTTT
CDR3 protein: CAIRTSGELFF

D gene: TRBD1
clone size: -
J gene: TRBJ1-1
V gene: TRBV5-1
CDR3 length: 14
CDR3 DNA: TGCGCCAGCAGCCCAGGGGGCTTGGGGACTGAAGCTTTCTTT
CDR3 protein: CASSPGGLGTEAFF

D gene: -
clone size: many
J gene: TRBJ1-2
V gene: TRBV18
CDR3 length: 14
CDR3 DNA: TGTGCCAGCTCACCACAGGGGAGTGACTATGGCTACACCTTC
CDR3 protein: CASSPQGSDYGYTF

D gene: TRBD2
clone size: -
J gene: TRBJ2-1
V gene: TRBV6-2/TRBV6-3
CDR3 length: 15
CDR3 DNA: TGTGCCAGCAGCCAGACTAGACTAGCGGGAGGTGTACAGTTCTTC
CDR3 protein: CASSQTRLAGGVQFF

D gene: -
clone size: few
J gene: TRBJ2-1
V gene: TRBV24-1
CDR3 length: 11
CDR3 DNA: TGTGCCACCAGTGATCACGGTGAGCAGTTCTTC
CDR3 protein: CATSDHGEQFF

D gene: -
clone size: few
J gene: TRBJ2-1
V gene: TRBV7-3
CDR3 length: 15
CDR3 DNA: TGTGCCAGCAGCTTAGGGGGAGGTGGTAACAATGAGCAGTTCTTC
CDR3 protein: CASSLGGGGNNEQFF

D gene: TRBD2
clone size: few
J gene: TRBJ2-7
V gene: TRBV20-1
CDR3 length: 16
CDR3 DNA: TGCAGTGCTAGGGGGACTAGCGGGAGGGCGCCCTACGAGCAGTACTTC
CDR3 protein: CSARGTSGRAPYEQYF

D gene: -
clone size: many
J gene: TRBJ1-1
V gene: TRBV7-2
CDR3 length: 15
CDR3 DNA: TGTGCCAGCAGCTCGGGGTGGTTGGGGCTCACTGAAGCTTTCTTT
CDR3 protein: CASSSGWLGLTEAFF

D gene: -
clone size: few
J gene: TRBJ2-7
V gene: TRBV7-8
CDR3 length: 14
CDR3 DNA: TGTGCCAGCAGCTCCCGTTCGGGGCCTTACGAGCAGTACTTC
CDR3 protein: CASSSRSGPYEQYF

D gene: -
clone size: many
J gene: TRBJ2-5
V gene: TRBV7-8
CDR3 length: 15
CDR3 DNA: TGTGCCAGCAGCCCGTTAACAGGGTTGGGGGAGACCCAGTACTTC
CDR3 protein: CASSPLTGLGETQYF

D gene: TRBD2
clone size: -
J gene: TRBJ2-2
V gene: TRBV5-6
CDR3 length: 16
CDR3 DNA: TGTGCCAGCAGATCGATTAGCGGGTGGAACACCGGGGAGCTGTTTTTT
CDR3 protein: CASRSISGWNTGELFF

D gene: -
clone size: many
J gene: TRBJ2-3
V gene: TRBV7-2
CDR3 length: 13
CDR3 DNA: TGTGCCAGCAGCTACGGGAGCACAGATACGCAGTATTTT
CDR3 protein: CASSYGSTDTQYF

D gene: TRBD1
clone size: many
J gene: TRBJ2-3
V gene: TRBV18
CDR3 length: 14
CDR3 DNA: TGTGCCAGCTCACGCCAGGGGGCGCGGGATACGCAGTATTTT
CDR3 protein: CASSRQGARDTQYF

D gene: -
clone size: many
J gene: TRBJ2-2
V gene: TRBV6-2/TRBV6-3
CDR3 length: 13
CDR3 DNA: TGTGCCAGCACAGGGGCGAACACCGGGGAGCTGTTTTTT
CDR3 protein: CASTGANTGELFF

D gene: -
clone size: -
J gene: TRBJ2-4
V gene: TRBV7-2
CDR3 length: 16
CDR3 DNA: TGTGCCAGCAGCTTAAGCGCGGTCCAAACCAAAAACATTCAGTACTTC
CDR3 protein: CASSLSAVQTKNIQYF

D gene: -
clone size: few
J gene: TRBJ2-1
V gene: TRBV6-2/TRBV6-3
CDR3 length: 17
CDR3 DNA: TGTGCCAGCAGTTACGGTCAGGGACATAGAGGCGGCAATGAGCAGTTCTTC
CDR3 protein: CASSYGQGHRGGNEQFF

D gene: -
clone size: -
J gene: TRBJ2-5
V gene: TRBV12-3/TRBV12-4
CDR3 length: 13
CDR3 DNA: TGTGCCAGCAGTAAGGGAATGGGGGAGACCCAGTACTTC
CDR3 protein: CASSKGMGETQYF

D gene: -
clone size: -
J gene: TRBJ1-2
V gene: TRBV20-1
CDR3 length: 13
CDR3 DNA: TGCAGTGCCCTGGCGGGGGTCCGCTATGGCTACACCTTC
CDR3 protein: CSALAGVRYGYTF

D gene: TRBD2
clone size: -
J gene: TRBJ2-2
V gene: TRBV20-1
CDR3 length: 17
CDR3 DNA: TGCTGTGCTAGAGCCTTAGCGGGAGTACCGAACACCGGGGAGCTGTTTTTT
CDR3 protein: CCARALAGVPNTGELFF

D gene: -
clone size: many
J gene: TRBJ1-2
V gene: TRBV6-1
CDR3 length: 13
CDR3 DNA: TGTGCCAGCAGTGCCAGATCCGGCGATGGCTACACCTTC
CDR3 protein: CASSARSGDGYTF